What follows are 30 T cell receptor beta chains derived from one specimen sequenced in a study of molecular identifiers for immune sequencing clone quantification. A single record per CDR3 protein comes from TCRdb applying MiXCR to the PCR reads. The sample consists of more than 450,000 distinct CDR3 sequences, 25% of them appearing once. Sequenced input: naive CD8+ T cells from blood, with Jurkat cell RNA spiked in. Described subset: FACS-sorted CD8+CD4-CCR7+CD45RA+ naive T cells. Every receptor here comes from a human donor in good health. Some libraries in this study had Jurkat cell RNA spiked in.

In its sample, this clonotype was seen a few times. This chain connects TRBV20-1 to TRBJ2-2; 8 bases map to TRBD2. Germline V gene sequence: CDR1 DFQATT, CDR2 SNEGSKA (reference sequence). The CDR3 extends over 14 amino acids. The ends lost 1 base at V and 6 bases at J; junction bases unmatched: 4. The CDR3 DNA follows: TGCAGTGCTAGAGTGGAGCGGGAGCCCGGGGAGCTGTTTTTT. This sequence encodes CSARVEREPGELFF.

Worth noting for this clonotype: It may be a read error: a sequence one base away is much more abundant. The chain is built from TRBV20-1 and TRBJ2-3; 7 bases map to TRBD1. The CDR3 has 14 residues. Germline CDR1 DFQATT, CDR2 SNEGSKA (reference sequence). This CDR3 reads CSARDTQGTATQYF. The CDR3 coding sequence is TGCAGTGCTAGAGATACCCAGGGGACAGCTACGCAGTATTTT.

The chain has TRBV5-6 and TRBJ1-1; possibly TRBD1 for D (5 bases). Germline V gene data show CDR1 as SGHDT and CDR2 as YYEEEE. Trimming left V 1 base short and J 1 base short, with 11 bases between. There are 15 residues in the CDR3. The DNA for the CDR3 is TGTGCCAGCAGCTTGATACGGGGGACGAACACTGAAGCTTTCTTT. Translating gives CASSLIRGTNTEAFF.

The chain has TRBV30 and TRBJ2-7; 7 positions match TRBD2. After removal of 2 bases from V and 2 bases from J, the junction contained 12 bases not matched to a gene. The CDR3 covers 16 residues. The germline V gene has CDR1 GTSNPN and CDR2 SVGIG (reference sequence). The CDR3, as DNA: TGTGCCTGGAGTTGGGCGGTCGGGAGGATCACCTACGAGCAGTACTTC. Translated, it gives CAWSWAVGRITYEQYF.

J is TRBJ1-2 and V is TRBV7-2, with TRBD1 matching 7 bases. With V trimmed by 5 bases and J by 4 bases, 10 bases remained unmatched. The V gene's germline CDR1 is SGHTA and CDR2 FQGNSA. The CDR3 contains 15 residues. CDR3 region: CASSNTPDRIYGYTF. The CDR3 nucleotides are TGTGCCAGCAGCAATACCCCGGACAGGATCTATGGCTACACCTTC. Combining the CDR3 with reference TRBV7-2 and TRBJ1-2 gives the whole variable domain GAGVSQSPSNKVTEKGKDVELRCDPISGHTALYWYRQSLGQGLEFLIYFQGNSAPDKSGLPSDRFSAERTGGSVSTLTIQRTQQEDSAVYLCASSNTPDRIYGYTFGSGTRLTVV.

In its sample, this clonotype was seen many times. CDR3 in amino acids: CSASPPGQSLSGQYF. In DNA, the CDR3 is TGCAGTGCTAGCCCTCCGGGACAGAGTTTAAGCGGGCAGTACTTC. V and J are TRBV20-1 and TRBJ2-7; TRBD1 matches 7 bases. The CDR3 contains 15 residues. The V gene end was trimmed by 3 bases and the J gene end by 9 bases; junction bases not matched to a gene: 17. The V gene's germline CDR1 is DFQATT and CDR2 SNEGSKA (reference sequence).

This clonotype was seen repeatedly, ten times or more. The CDR3 region is CASSLSGASLNTEAFF. CDR3 in DNA: TGTGCCAGCAGCTTGTCCGGCGCCAGCCTGAACACTGAAGCTTTCTTT. J is TRBJ1-1 and V is TRBV5-6; no definite D call. The CDR3 extends over 16 amino acids. Per the germline V gene, CDR1 is SGHDT and CDR2 is YYEEEE. V was trimmed by 1 base and J by 0 bases, leaving 13 bases between them.

This sequence joins TRBV30 and TRBJ1-1; 7 bases line up with TRBD1. CDR1 is GTSNPN and CDR2 is SVGIG in the germline V gene (reference sequence). The CDR3 sequence is 13 residues long. Trimming at V came to 7 bases and at J to 3 bases, leaving 8 bases not matched to a gene. The CDR3 here is CASQTDRDTEAFF. In nucleotides, the CDR3 is TGTGCCTCTCAAACAGACAGGGACACTGAAGCTTTCTTT.

This clonotype was counted between two and nine times. The chain couples TRBV13 to TRBJ2-1; 13 nucleotides line up with TRBD2. Per the germline V gene, CDR1 is PRHDT and CDR2 is FYEKMQ (reference sequence). V shed 5 bases and J 10 bases; nucleotides not matched to a gene: 5. The CDR3 extends over 14 amino acids. The chain's CDR3 is CASSNPGLAGEQFF. The CDR3 DNA reads as TGTGCCAGCAGCAATCCGGGACTAGCGGGAGAGCAGTTCTTC.

At least ten counts were recorded for this clonotype. CDR3 region: CSAWAPGVAGTYEQYF. For the CDR3, the DNA is TGCAGTGCTTGGGCCCCCGGGGTAGCGGGGACCTACGAGCAGTACTTC. V gene TRBV20-1 combines with J gene TRBJ2-7; 8 positions match TRBD2. Germline loops: CDR1 DFQATT, CDR2 SNEGSKA (reference sequence). The CDR3 covers 16 residues. With V trimmed by 5 bases and J by 2 bases, 14 bases remained unmatched.

This clonotype came up a few times. The rearrangement links TRBV28 to TRBJ1-1, with D hard to call. The CDR3 covers 12 residues. With 5 bases removed from V and 7 bases from J, the gap between germline ends came to 11 bases. Germline V gene data show CDR1 as MDHEN and CDR2 as SYDVKM. DNA of the CDR3: TGTGCCAGCAGTCCCAGACACAATGAAGCTTTCTTT. Encoded protein: CASSPRHNEAFF. Combining the CDR3 with reference TRBV28 and TRBJ1-1 gives the whole variable domain DVKVTQSSRYLVKRTGEKVFLECVQDMDHENMFWYRQDPGLGLRLIYFSYDVKMKEKGDIPEGYSVSREKKERFSLILESASTNQTSMYLCASSPRHNEAFFGQGTRLTVV.

The V call is TRBV12-3 or TRBV12-4, the J call TRBJ1-1; D is unclear. V lost 2 bases, J lost 4 bases, and 14 bases lay in between. The CDR3 sequence is 15 residues long. The CDR3 sequence: CASSLIGRLSTEAFF. The CDR3 DNA is TGTGCCAGCAGTTTAATCGGGCGCCTGAGCACTGAAGCTTTCTTT.

This clonotype appeared a few times. This chain links TRBV27 with TRBJ2-7; TRBD2 might be the D (5 bases). CDR1 is MNHEY and CDR2 is SMNVEV in the germline V gene (reference sequence). The CDR3 contains 13 residues. Deletions cut 5 bases from V and 2 bases from J, with 10 bases between. The CDR3 coding sequence is TGTGCCAGCAGTGGGCTAGCCACCTACGAGCAGTACTTC. This translates into CASSGLATYEQYF.

With respect to this clonotype: A much more abundant neighbour one base away suggests this may be a read error. This sequence joins TRBV11-2 and TRBJ1-4; 8 nucleotides agree with TRBD1. The V and J ends lost 2 bases and 7 bases, in that order; junction bases with no gene match: 15. The CDR3 length is 18 residues. Germline V lookup: CDR1 SGHAT, CDR2 FQNNGV. In DNA, the CDR3 is TGTGCCAGCAGCTTAAGACGGACAGGGTCCCTACGCGGTGAAAAACTGTTTTTT. It yields the protein CASSLRRTGSLRGEKLFF. The full variable domain, in which reference TRBV11-2 and TRBJ1-4 provide the parts outside the CDR3, is EAGVAQSPRYKIIEKRQSVAFWCNPISGHATLYWYQQILGQGPKLLIQFQNNGVVDDSQLPKDRFSAERLKGVDSTLKIQPAKLEDSAVYLCASSLRRTGSLRGEKLFFGSGTQLSVL.

In regard to this clonotype: This could be a read error, since a much larger clone is one nucleotide away. Because it lacks the conserved phenylalanine or tryptophan at the end, this CDR3 is likely a read error. It is unclear where the CDR3 begins or ends on the DNA, so no DNA is shown, and the CDR3 is as TCRdb lists it. The V and J genes are TRBV21-1 and TRBJ1-1. TRBV21-1 is given as a pseudogene. The CDR3 adds up to 11 amino acids, both ends counted. The CDR3 loop reads CARAENTEAFL.

Remarks on this clonotype: A read error is possible here, since a much larger clone lies one base away. The gene calls are TRBV13 and TRBJ2-3, with a weak D call TRBD1 (6 bases). Looked up from germline, CDR1 is PRHDT and CDR2 is FYEKMQ (reference sequence). The CDR3 is 15 amino acids. V lost 4 bases and J 4 bases, leaving 15 bases between the germline ends. The CDR3 sequence is CASSSLGGDADTQYF. For the CDR3, the DNA is TGTGCCAGCAGCTCCCTAGGGGGAGATGCAGATACGCAGTATTTT.

This chain uses TRBV7-9 with TRBJ2-7; D perhaps matches TRBD2 (6 bases). V was pared by 4 bases and J by 0 bases, with 13 bases between. Per germline, CDR1 SEHNR and CDR2 FQNEAQ (reference sequence). This CDR3 has 15 amino acids. CDR3: CASSSEDGSSYEQYF. As DNA, the CDR3 is TGTGCCAGCAGCTCGGAAGACGGGAGCTCCTACGAGCAGTACTTC. The full variable domain, rest sourced from reference TRBV7-9 and TRBJ2-7, is DTGVSQNPRHKITKRGQNVTFRCDPISEHNRLYWYRQTLGQGPEFLTYFQNEAQLEKSRLLSDRFSAERPKGSFSTLEIQRTEQGDSAMYLCASSSEDGSSYEQYFGPGTRLTVT.

V is TRBV28 and J is TRBJ1-5, with D perhaps matching TRBD1 (5 bases). Looked up from germline, CDR1 is MDHEN and CDR2 is SYDVKM. This CDR3 is built from 16 residues. V shed 0 bases and J shed 0 bases, with 9 bases lying between them. The CDR3 DNA is TGTGCCAGCAGTTTATGGGCAGGGAATAGCAATCAGCCCCAGCATTTT. Protein sequence: CASSLWAGNSNQPQHF.

This clonotype turned up a few times. This chain uses TRBV9 with TRBJ2-3, with D unclear. CDR3 size: 15 residues. The V and J ends lost 0 bases and 5 bases respectively, with 13 bases between them. Germline assignment: CDR1 SGDLS and CDR2 YYNGEE. The CDR3 nucleotides read TGTGCCAGCAGCGTAGGCGGTCGCCCCGGAGATACGCAGTATTTT. This translates into CASSVGGRPGDTQYF.

This clonotype was recorded at least ten times. The chain combines TRBV20-1 with TRBJ1-1; D is unresolved. Germline V gives CDR1 DFQATT, CDR2 SNEGSKA (reference sequence). V lost 3 bases and J lost 6, with 14 bases in between. There are 13 residues in the CDR3. The CDR3 DNA sequence: TGCAGTGCTAGCCTCGGGGATGGTTCTGAAGCTTTCTTT. Its protein is CSASLGDGSEAFF.

This clonotype was picked up a small number of times. This chain links TRBV30 with TRBJ2-6, with D perhaps given as TRBD1 or TRBD2 (5 bases each). Germline-derived CDR1 and CDR2 are GTSNPN and SVGIG (reference sequence). This CDR3 has 19 residues. V lost 3 bases, J lost 0 bases, and 21 bases lay in between. CDR3 sequence (DNA): TGTGCCTGGAGCCAAAAACCGGGACGGACCCTCTCTGGGGCCAACGTCCTGACTTTC. Translated, it gives CAWSQKPGRTLSGANVLTF.

This clonotype was seen a few times. The chain recombines TRBV7-2 with TRBJ2-1, with 11 bases matching TRBD2. Germline V gene sequence: CDR1 SGHTA, CDR2 FQGNSA. This CDR3 region has 14 residues. V shed 2 bases and J 12 bases; nucleotides not matched to a gene: 6. In DNA form, the CDR3 reads TGTGCCAGCAGCTTACCTACCGGGACTAGCGGGCAGTTCTTC. This encodes CASSLPTGTSGQFF.

This clonotype was seen only a few times. The rearrangement uses TRBV20-1 and TRBJ2-7; D is possibly TRBD2 (7 bases). This CDR3 is built from 13 residues. In germline, CDR1 is DFQATT, CDR2 SNEGSKA (reference sequence). Trimming left V 5 bases short and J 4 bases short, with 15 bases between. The CDR3 bases are TGCAGTGCTCCTCCGGGGGGCCGGTACGAGCAGTACTTC. This sequence encodes CSAPPGGRYEQYF.

CDR3 amino acids: CASSSGTDSNQPQHF. The CDR3 nucleotides read TGTGCCAGCAGCTCGGGGACGGATAGCAATCAGCCCCAGCATTTT. V gene TRBV5-8 combines with J gene TRBJ1-5, with D perhaps TRBD1 (5 bases). The CDR3 contains 15 residues. The germline V gene encodes CDR1 SGHTS and CDR2 YDEGEE. The V end was cut by 3 bases, the J end by 0 bases, with 10 bases between.

This clonotype has a handful of counts. The V and J genes are TRBV4-3 and TRBJ1-1; no definite D call. This CDR3 spans 15 amino acids. Germline CDR1 and CDR2: LGHNA and YSLEER. The V end was cut by 1 base, the J end by 3 bases, with 12 bases between. The CDR3 DNA sequence: TGCGCCAGCAGCCAAGGATGGGGAACTGACACTGAAGCTTTCTTT. Protein sequence: CASSQGWGTDTEAFF.

This sequence joins TRBV12-3 or TRBV12-4 and TRBJ1-1, with D unresolved. CDR3 length: 15 residues. Trimming left V 6 bases short and J 1 base short, with 15 bases between. The CDR3 sequence: CASSFAAAWNTEAFF. CDR3 sequence (DNA): TGTGCCAGCAGCTTCGCCGCAGCCTGGAACACTGAAGCTTTCTTT.

Ten or more counts support this clonotype. V and J are TRBV14 and TRBJ2-7; D unresolved. Germline V gene lookup returns CDR1 SGHDN and CDR2 FVKESK. The CDR3 contains 9 residues. V was shortened by 9 bases and J by 1 base, with 1 base between the two germline ends. CDR3 sequence: CASSYEQYF. The CDR3 bases are TGTGCCAGTTCCTACGAGCAGTACTTC.

This clonotype was counted only a few times. The chain is built from TRBV4-1 and TRBJ1-1, with TRBD1 identical over 10 bases. The V gene's germline CDR1 is MGHRA and CDR2 YSYEKL. The CDR3 contains 16 residues. J gave up 7 bases and V 3 bases, and 11 bases lay outside the gene matches. The CDR3 sequence: CASSHLRTGGKVEAFF. The CDR3 DNA sequence: TGCGCCAGCAGCCACTTGAGGACAGGGGGTAAAGTTGAAGCTTTCTTT.

The V call is TRBV9, the J call TRBJ2-7, with a weak D call TRBD2 (6 bases). The germline V gene has CDR1 SGDLS and CDR2 YYNGEE. V shed 0 bases and J shed 3 bases, with 13 bases lying between them. The CDR3 has 15 amino acids. This chain's CDR3 is CASSVGVAEYYEQYF. In DNA, the CDR3 is TGTGCCAGCAGCGTAGGAGTAGCGGAGTACTACGAGCAGTACTTC.

On this clonotype itself: With only one base between it and a far larger clone, this is likely a read error. This chain links TRBV5-4 with TRBJ2-2; D call uncertain. This CDR3 contains 12 residues. Germline V gene sequence: CDR1 SGHNT, CDR2 YYREEE (reference sequence). The CDR3 here is CARSLFPGELFF. CDR3 sequence (DNA): TGTGCCCGCAGCTTGTTCCCCGGGGAGCTGTTTTTT.